Each of the 27 T cell receptor beta chains below was sequenced from the same sample in a study of cytomegalovirus exposure and HLA in healthy donors. The PCR was carried out with 60 Vbeta primers and 13 Jbeta primers. The method was immunoSEQ multiplex PCR; TCRdb's version includes in-frame clones alone and lacks a portion of them. Here the sample spans some 120,000 clones, over 65% being singletons. The source material was PBMCs. Receptor source: a man aged 25-45 years in good health and CMV-seropositive.

With regard to this clone: Sequence at one end of the junction differs from germline and may be a read error. Here the CDR3 reads CASSLGDRGYEQYF. For the CDR3, the DNA is TGTGCTAGCAGCTTAGGAGACAGGGGATACGAGCAGTACTTC. The rearrangement links TRBV7-7 to TRBJ2-7; 8 bases are shared with TRBD1. This CDR3 is built from 14 residues. In germline, CDR1 is SSHAT, CDR2 FNYEAQ (reference sequence).

The chain recombines TRBV7-6 with TRBJ2-3; D gene ambiguous. Germline V gives CDR1 SGHVS, CDR2 FNYEAQ. CDR3 length: 15 residues. Trimming stripped 4 bases from V and 4 bases from J, with 15 bases between. The CDR3 is CASSSEQTRADTQYF. Written as DNA, the CDR3 is TGTGCCAGCAGCTCCGAGCAAACCCGTGCAGATACGCAGTATTTT. The full variable domain, completed using reference TRBV7-6 and TRBJ2-3, is GAGVSQSPRYKVTKRGQDVALRCDPISGHVSLYWYRQALGQGPEFLTYFNYEAQQDKSGLPNDRFSAERPEGSISTLTIQRTEQRDSAMYRCASSSEQTRADTQYFGPGTRLTVL.

Here the CDR3 DNA reads TGTGCCAGCCGGACAGCCAATTATGGCTACACCTTC. This translates into CASRTANYGYTF. The chain uses TRBV6-1 and TRBJ1-2, with D possibly TRBD1 on 6 matching bases. Trimming pared 8 bases from V and 5 bases from J, leaving 12 bases between. CDR1 and CDR2 from the germline V gene are MNHNS and SASEGT. CDR3 size: 12 residues.

The genes are TRBV27 and TRBJ2-2; 7 nucleotides align to TRBD2. Germline V gives CDR1 MNHEY, CDR2 SMNVEV (reference sequence). J gave up 2 bases and V 8 bases, and 11 bases lay outside the gene matches. The CDR3 has 16 residues. The CDR3 is CASSLGGSRNTGELFF. The CDR3 nucleotides read TGTGCCAGCTCCCTGGGCGGGAGTCGCAACACCGGGGAGCTGTTTTTT.

V gene TRBV5-1 combines with J gene TRBJ2-7; D is unclear. CDR3 length: 13 amino acids. CDR1 and CDR2 (germline): SGHRS, YFSETQ. V was pared by 4 bases and J by 2 bases, with 10 bases between. The DNA for the CDR3 is TGCGCCAGCAGCCGTGACATTGCCTACGAGCAGTACTTC. Translating it yields CASSRDIAYEQYF.

V gene TRBV5-1 combines with J gene TRBJ1-1; the D gene is possibly TRBD1 (6 bases). The CDR3 totals 13 residues. Germline V gene data show CDR1 as SGHRS and CDR2 as YFSETQ. V was pared by 4 bases and J by 2 bases, with 9 bases between. Here the CDR3 DNA reads TGCGCCAGCAGCAAGGACAGAAACACTGAAGCTTTCTTT. It yields the protein CASSKDRNTEAFF.

V is TRBV5-1 and J is TRBJ1-1, with D unclear. The V end was cut by 2 bases, the J end by 3 bases, with 5 bases between. Germline assignment: CDR1 SGHRS and CDR2 YFSETQ. The CDR3 totals 12 residues. CDR3 sequence: CASSFPDTEAFF. The CDR3 nucleotides read TGCGCCAGCAGCTTTCCGGACACTGAAGCTTTCTTT.

The V and J genes are TRBV28 and TRBJ2-7, with a tentative D call TRBD1 (5 bases). The CDR3 loop spans 14 amino acids. V lost 1 base and J lost 3, with 10 bases in between. The V gene's germline CDR1 is MDHEN and CDR2 SYDVKM. CDR3 region: CASSLLPGNYEQYF. For the CDR3, the DNA is TGTGCCAGCAGTTTATTACCAGGGAACTACGAGCAGTACTTC.

The rearrangement uses TRBV7-3 and TRBJ1-2; D is unresolved. The CDR3 sequence is 13 residues long. V was trimmed by 2 bases and J by 2 bases, leaving 6 bases between them. The V gene's germline CDR1 is SGHTA and CDR2 FQGTGA. The CDR3 nucleotides are TGTGCCAGCAGCTTAGGGCAGAACTATGGCTACACCTTC. This encodes CASSLGQNYGYTF.

Comments on this clone: A clone one base away is much larger, so this may be a read error. The chain combines TRBV6-5 with TRBJ1-1; possible D gene TRBD1, 6 bases. Trimming pared 2 bases from V and 1 base from J, leaving 8 bases between. Germline loops: CDR1 MNHEY, CDR2 SVGAGI. The CDR3 has 14 residues. For the CDR3, the DNA is TGTGCCAGCAGTTACCACAGGGAGAACACTGAAGCTTTCTTT. This gives the protein CASSYHRENTEAFF.

This rearrangement joins TRBV27 to TRBJ1-5, with D maybe TRBD1 (5 bases). Per the germline V gene, CDR1 is MNHEY and CDR2 is SMNVEV (reference sequence). V was cut by 1 base and J by 6 bases, with 19 bases left in between. The CDR3 has 17 amino acids. The CDR3 coding sequence is TGTGCCAGCAGTTTATTGGCAGGTCCAGGGCCGGCTCAGCCCCAGCATTTT. This translates into CASSLLAGPGPAQPQHF.

The chain is built from TRBV11-2 and TRBJ1-1; 10 nucleotides match TRBD1. This CDR3 has 17 amino acids. The germline CDR1 and CDR2 sequences are SGHAT and FQNNGV. Trimming took 1 base from V and 7 from J; bases not matched to a gene: 12. The CDR3 DNA reads as TGTGCCAGCAGCTTAGGGGGACAGGGGTTCAGGGGGGATGAAGCTTTCTTT. This gives the protein CASSLGGQGFRGDEAFF.

The genes are TRBV6-4 and TRBJ2-7, with 9 bases matching TRBD2. The CDR3 consists of 17 residues. The V gene's germline CDR1 is MRHNA and CDR2 SNTAGT. J gave up 6 bases and V 0 bases, and 12 bases lay outside the gene matches. CDR3 sequence reads: CASSDSSLASGKCEQYF. The CDR3 nucleotides are TGTGCCAGCAGTGACTCGAGTTTAGCTAGCGGGAAGTGCGAGCAGTACTTC.

The chain has TRBV30 and TRBJ2-7; 9 positions match TRBD1. This CDR3 has 14 residues. CDR1 is GTSNPN and CDR2 is SVGIG in the germline V gene (reference sequence). The trim removed 5 bases at V and 5 bases at J, leaving 10 bases unmatched. The CDR3 DNA follows: TGTGCCTGGGAAAAGGGACAGGGTGGTCACGAGCAGTACTTC. Translation gives CAWEKGQGGHEQYF.

This chain connects TRBV30 to TRBJ1-5, with unresolved D. The germline CDR1 and CDR2 sequences are GTSNPN and SVGIG (reference sequence). V lost 3 bases and J 1 base, leaving 4 bases between the germline ends. The CDR3 covers 12 residues. For the CDR3, the DNA is TGTGCCTGGAGCGGGAGCAATCAGCCCCAGCATTTT. Translated, it gives CAWSGSNQPQHF.

The chain employs TRBV30 and TRBJ2-7; TRBD2 matches at 7 bases. Per the germline V gene, CDR1 is GTSNPN and CDR2 is SVGIG (reference sequence). This CDR3 contains 15 residues. V lost 3 bases and J lost 3; bases outside the gene matches: 11. As DNA, the CDR3 is TGTGCCTGGAGCAGCGGGACCCCCGGGGGCTACGAGCAGTACTTC. Translated, it gives CAWSSGTPGGYEQYF.

The rearrangement joins TRBV27 to TRBJ1-2, with a tentative D call TRBD1 (6 bases). Germline CDR1 is MNHEY and CDR2 is SMNVEV (reference sequence). The CDR3 covers 16 residues. V lost 4 bases and J 4 bases, leaving 19 bases between the germline ends. The CDR3 DNA reads TGTGCCAGCAGTTCTTCAGGGGAACCCTTCCTCTATGGCTACACCTTC. Protein: CASSSSGEPFLYGYTF.

This chain links TRBV6-5 with TRBJ1-2; D call uncertain. Germline V gene lookup returns CDR1 MNHEY and CDR2 SVGAGI. Trimming took 2 bases from V and 2 from J, leaving 9 bases between them. This CDR3 has 14 amino acids. The CDR3 is CASSYLGENYGYTF. In nucleotides, the CDR3 is TGTGCCAGCAGTTACCTTGGAGAGAACTATGGCTACACCTTC.

This chain joins TRBV12-5 and TRBJ1-1, with D possibly being TRBD1 (5 bases). Germline CDR1 and CDR2: LGHNT and FRNRAP. V lost 3 bases and J lost 1, with 24 bases in between. The CDR3 loop spans 19 amino acids. In nucleotides, the CDR3 is TGTGCTAGTGGTTTTTTTGTCCGGCCAGACAGAGCTAAGAACACTGAAGCTTTCTTT. Translating gives CASGFFVRPDRAKNTEAFF.

In DNA, the CDR3 is TGTGCCAGTAGTCCCGGGGGAGCGGGGCCGCCAAGGGATACGCAGTATTTT. Amino acids: CASSPGGAGPPRDTQYF. This sequence joins TRBV19 and TRBJ2-3, with 7 nucleotides matching TRBD2. The V gene end was trimmed by 5 bases and the J gene end by 6 bases; junction bases not matched to a gene: 17. In germline, CDR1 is LNHDA, CDR2 SQIVND (reference sequence). CDR3 length: 17 amino acids.

V and J are TRBV19 and TRBJ2-1; TRBD2 agrees at 9 bases. V lost 6 bases, J lost 8 bases, and 5 bases stayed unmatched. The CDR3 is 13 amino acids. Per the germline V gene, CDR1 is LNHDA and CDR2 is SQIVND (reference sequence). CDR3 protein: CASRGAGGHEQFF. In nucleotides, the CDR3 is TGTGCCAGTAGGGGAGCGGGAGGCCATGAGCAGTTCTTC.

The V gene is TRBV2, the J gene TRBJ2-1; 7 bases line up with TRBD1. V lost 5 bases, J lost 1 base, and 2 bases stayed unmatched. The CDR3 is 14 amino acids. The V gene's germline CDR1 is SNHLY and CDR2 FYNNEI. The CDR3 protein is CASSKGQSYNEQFF. The DNA of the CDR3 is TGTGCCAGCAGTAAGGGACAGTCCTACAATGAGCAGTTCTTC. The full variable domain, in which reference TRBV2 and TRBJ2-1 provide the parts outside the CDR3, is EPEVTQTPSHQVTQMGQEVILRCVPISNHLYFYWYRQILGQKVEFLVSFYNNEISEKSEIFDDQFSVERPDGSNFTLKIRSTKLEDSAMYFCASSKGQSYNEQFFGPGTRLTVL.

The gene calls are TRBV7-2 and TRBJ2-2; 9 bases match TRBD1. The CDR3 has 15 residues. The V and J ends lost 4 bases and 5 bases, in that order; junction bases with no gene match: 5. The germline V gene has CDR1 SGHTA and CDR2 FQGNSA. Here the CDR3 reads CASSSRTGATGELFF. CDR3 nucleotide sequence: TGTGCCAGCAGCTCCCGGACAGGGGCGACCGGGGAGCTGTTTTTT.

A single count supports this clone. The chain links TRBV5-6 to TRBJ1-2, with 7 bases fitting TRBD1. The V segment lost 4 bases and the J segment 4 bases; nucleotides outside the gene matches: 10. This CDR3 contains 15 residues. Looked up from germline, CDR1 is SGHDT and CDR2 is YYEEEE. The CDR3 sequence: CASSQVGTARYGYTF. In nucleotides, the CDR3 is TGTGCCAGCAGCCAGGTCGGGACAGCCCGCTATGGCTACACCTTC.

The chain employs TRBV10-3 and TRBJ2-7, with D possibly TRBD2 on 7 matching bases. V was pared by 3 bases and J by 4 bases, with 13 bases between. The CDR3 has 14 amino acids. CDR1 and CDR2 from the germline V gene are ENHRY and SYGVKD. In DNA, the CDR3 is TGTGCCATCAGTGAAGCGGGACACCAATACGAGCAGTACTTC. Its protein is CAISEAGHQYEQYF.

The CDR3 here is CASSLRQGTANEKLFF. The CDR3 nucleotides read TGTGCCAGCAGCCTCCGACAGGGGACGGCTAATGAAAAACTGTTTTTT. The chain couples TRBV7-9 to TRBJ1-4; 8 bases are a match to TRBD1. With V trimmed by 5 bases and J by 3 bases, 8 bases remained unmatched. This CDR3 contains 16 residues. CDR1 is SEHNR and CDR2 is FQNEAQ in the germline V gene (reference sequence). Combining the CDR3 with reference TRBV7-9 and TRBJ1-4 gives the whole variable domain DTGVSQNPRHKITKRGQNVTFRCDPISEHNRLYWYRQTLGQGPEFLTYFQNEAQLEKSRLLSDRFSAERPKGSFSTLEIQRTEQGDSAMYLCASSLRQGTANEKLFFGSGTQLSVL.

The chain uses TRBV18 and TRBJ2-7; 8 positions agree with TRBD1. The CDR3 runs 14 residues. With V trimmed by 4 bases and J by 1 base, 3 bases remained unmatched. Germline V gene data show CDR1 as KGHSH and CDR2 as LQKENI. In nucleotides, the CDR3 is TGTGCCAGCTCACAGGACAGGGCGTCCTACGAGCAGTACTTC. It yields the protein CASSQDRASYEQYF.